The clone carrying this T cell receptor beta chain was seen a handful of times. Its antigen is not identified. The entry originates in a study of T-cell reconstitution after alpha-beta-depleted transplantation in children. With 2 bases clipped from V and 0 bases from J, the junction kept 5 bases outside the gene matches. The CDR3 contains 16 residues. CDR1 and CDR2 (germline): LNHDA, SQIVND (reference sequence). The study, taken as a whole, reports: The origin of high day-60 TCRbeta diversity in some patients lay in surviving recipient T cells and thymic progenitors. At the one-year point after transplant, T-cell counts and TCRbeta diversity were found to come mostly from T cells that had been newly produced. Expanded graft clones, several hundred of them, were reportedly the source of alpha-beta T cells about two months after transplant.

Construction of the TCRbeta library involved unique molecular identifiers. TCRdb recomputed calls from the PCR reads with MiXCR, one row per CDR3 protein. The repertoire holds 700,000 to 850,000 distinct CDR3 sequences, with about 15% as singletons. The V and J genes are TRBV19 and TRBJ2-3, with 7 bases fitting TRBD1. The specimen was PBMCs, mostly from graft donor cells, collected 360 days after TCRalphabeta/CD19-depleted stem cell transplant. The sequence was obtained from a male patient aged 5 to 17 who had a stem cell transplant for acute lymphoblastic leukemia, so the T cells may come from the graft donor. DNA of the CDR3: TGTGCCAGTAGTATACAACAGGGGCGCAGCACAGATACGCAGTATTTT. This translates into CASSIQQGRSTDTQYF.